This T cell receptor beta chain emerged from a study of CD8+ T cells in alopecia areata (dated by TCRdb to the late 2010s). Concerning the study at large: Treated patients were enrolled in an open-label pilot trial of oral tofacitinib at 5 to 10 mg twice daily for moderate-to-severe alopecia areata. Tofacitinib was administered for 6 to 18 months, and 6 months of follow-up off drug were then conducted to assess delayed response and recurrence. In both human patients and the C3H/HeJ mouse model, the study applied high-throughput TCRbeta sequencing to look at T cell clonal expansion in alopecia areata. Human TCRbeta sequencing covered scalp tissue and sorted CD4+ and CD8+ peripheral blood T cells from patchy and totalis/universalis alopecia areata patients and healthy controls. Biopsies were taken from tofacitinib-treated patients at baseline and again at 4 and 24 weeks into treatment, and several of those patients also had a later scalp biopsy. Clonality in the scalp was compared among normal scalp (n=4), patchy alopecia areata scalp (n=8), and alopecia totalis/universalis scalp (n=8). RNA came from the PAXgene miRNA kit for fixed scalp, the miRNeasy kit for PBMCs, and the RNeasy kit for mouse skin. TCRbeta CDR3 regions were amplified by immunoSEQ multiplex PCR using 35 Vbeta forward and 13 Jbeta reverse primers.

The CDR3, from cysteine to phenylalanine, totals 13 residues. Left in the record is the CDR3 DNA by itself, 39 bases read in frame from the first base. The CDR1 and CDR2 encoded by the germline V gene (reference sequence) are MNHEY and SMNVEV. Trimming accounts for 6 bases at V and 2 bases at J, while the number of junction bases matched to no gene is 0. Overall study results and their limits: Unlike mouse skin, which is dominated by gammadelta T cells, normal human skin has resident alphabeta T cells that are also sequenced, and this complicates analysis of the scalp TCR repertoire. Shared TCR sequences between patients were less evident than in mice, which may be partly attributable to HLA diversity in the patient population. Compared with normal scalp, lesional scalp had higher clonality and more expanded CD8+ clones, particularly in alopecia totalis/universalis, a pattern that suggests antigenic drive.

Comment on this clone: Its antigen has not been determined. Base qualities were left out, and no much larger clone turns up one base away. Other DNA variants within this sample encode the same CDR3.

The method behind the library was the immunoSEQ multiplex PCR assay. RNA was extracted from all samples and reverse transcribed into cDNA, which served as template for TCR sequencing. First-strand cDNA was synthesized with SuperScript III using a 2:1 mix of oligo-dT and random hexamers. A synthetic immune receptor repertoire was used to gauge amplification bias, and whatever bias remained was removed computationally. Under the source paper's analysis protocol: Raw reads were preprocessed for error removal, and CDR3 was defined according to IMGT conventions as running from the conserved cysteine to phenylalanine. Clonality was calculated as 1 minus Shannon entropy normalized by log2 of the number of productive unique TCRs. Whether each scalp clone was CD4 or CD8 was inferred by checking scalp TCRbeta sequences against the CD4 and CD8 repertoires from sorted blood. TCRdb mirrors the immuneACCESS table, restricted to in-frame sequences. Some clones are absent from its copies; in checked studies, under half trace to an unresolved V gene, and the reason for the others is unknown. V and J calls and clone size are copied from that table; D and trimming were computed from the DNA. This sample comprises about 150,000 clones, around half of them detected only once. The ten most abundant clones make up 15% to 20% of the sample.

The intended sense of this specimen's time point label: baseline before oral tofacitinib. Peripheral blood and lesional scalp punch biopsies were obtained from patients with alopecia areata. PBMCs were separated by density centrifugation and stained for CD3, CD4 and CD8, after which CD4+ and CD8+ T cells were sorted on a FACSAria. This chain is built from TRBV27 and TRBJ1-5; 8 middle bases align to TRBD1. The source of this sequence is a human donor with alopecia areata. Sequencing used CD8+ T cells sorted from blood, obtained at week 0. The DNA sequence is given as TGTGCCAGCAGGACAGGGGGCAATCAGCCCCAGCATTTT. Translated, this gives CASRTGGNQPQHF.